Below are 29 T cell receptor beta chains sequenced from a single sample in a study of shared clonotypes between healthy human individuals. Measured with immunoSEQ multiplex PCR; TCRdb has only the in-frame clones, and not every one. Of 2,500,000 or so clones in the sample, 92% were seen once. Material: naive CD4+ T cells from PBMCs. As to subset: CD45RA+ positively selected. The receptors here all came from a man between 18 and 35 years old in good health. Some clones in this sample may be carry-over from other donors' samples.

The chain links TRBV25-1 to TRBJ2-5; D is possibly TRBD2 (5 bases). The germline V gene has CDR1 MGHDK and CDR2 SYGVNS. The CDR3 is 15 residues long. Trimming left V 3 bases short and J 4 bases short, with 15 bases between. CDR3 sequence reads: CASSDGGRGIETQYF. CDR3 DNA sequence: TGTGCCAGCAGTGACGGTGGGAGAGGGATAGAGACCCAGTACTTC.

The rearrangement joins TRBV30 to TRBJ2-2, with a weak D call TRBD2 (6 bases). This CDR3 has 16 amino acids. Germline V gives CDR1 GTSNPN, CDR2 SVGIG (reference sequence). V lost 0 bases and J lost 0, with 11 bases in between. The DNA of the CDR3 is TGTGCCTGGAGTGTGGGTAGCGGAACGAACACCGGGGAGCTGTTTTTT. This translates into CAWSVGSGTNTGELFF.

The chain employs TRBV28 and TRBJ2-3; D is undetermined. The CDR3 extends over 12 amino acids. Germline V lookup: CDR1 MDHEN, CDR2 SYDVKM. Between the trimmed V and J ends, which lost 7 bases and 1 base, there was a span of 6 bases. The CDR3: CASTSGTDTQYF. CDR3 bases: TGTGCCAGCACTTCCGGCACAGATACGCAGTATTTT.

The genes are TRBV4-1 and TRBJ1-1; no clear D gene. The germline V gene has CDR1 MGHRA and CDR2 YSYEKL. V was shortened by 0 bases and J by 10 bases, with 18 bases between the two germline ends. The CDR3 sequence is 15 residues long. The DNA of the CDR3 is TGCGCCAGCAGCCAAGAGTTGAGGGCCCTTGTCTCAGCTTTCTTT. The encoded protein is CASSQELRALVSAFF.

V is TRBV7-9 and J is TRBJ2-1; 9 bases align to TRBD2. The V gene end was trimmed by 0 bases and the J gene end by 10 bases; junction bases not matched to a gene: 7. The V gene's germline CDR1 is SEHNR and CDR2 FQNEAQ (reference sequence). CDR3 length: 15 amino acids. Written as DNA, the CDR3 is TGTGCCAGCAGCTTAGCCGGGACTAGCAGTAGGGAGCAGTTCTTC. It is translated as CASSLAGTSSREQFF.

V gene TRBV4-1 combines with J gene TRBJ2-1; TRBD1 agrees at 8 bases. J lost 7 bases, V lost 1 base, and 6 bases had no gene match. Germline values: CDR1 MGHRA, CDR2 YSYEKL. The CDR3 totals 15 residues. The CDR3 region is CASSQGNRGWNEQFF. The CDR3 nucleotides read TGCGCCAGCAGCCAAGGGAACAGGGGGTGGAATGAGCAGTTCTTC.

The table lists this clone with a few counts. The chain uses TRBV28 and TRBJ1-2; 8 nucleotides line up with TRBD1. V lost 6 bases to trimming and J lost 8 bases; unmatched junction nucleotides: 11. Germline lookup yields CDR1 MDHEN and CDR2 SYDVKM. The CDR3 has 14 residues. DNA of the CDR3: TGTGCCAGCAGCAGTGCGGACAGGGACGAGGGCTACACCTTC. Translated: CASSSADRDEGYTF.

In the case of this clone: This specimen includes other DNA sequences encoding the same CDR3. V usage is TRBV7-3 and J usage is TRBJ2-7, with D possibly matching TRBD2 (7 bases). CDR1 is SGHTA, CDR2 FQGTGA, per germline. This CDR3 spans 13 amino acids. V lost 5 bases and J 3 bases, leaving 11 bases between the germline ends. Here the CDR3 reads CASSLRGGYEQYF. Here the CDR3 DNA reads TGTGCCAGCAGCCTAAGGGGGGGCTACGAGCAGTACTTC.

This clone was detected once. The rearrangement uses TRBV18 and TRBJ1-4; D might be TRBD1 (5 bases). Germline V gene lookup returns CDR1 KGHSH and CDR2 LQKENI. CDR3 length equals 16 residues. V was trimmed by 1 base and J by 4 bases, leaving 13 bases between them. The CDR3 spells CASSPQRQGVNEKLFF. DNA of the CDR3: TGTGCCAGCTCACCACAGCGCCAGGGTGTTAATGAAAAACTGTTTTTT.

About this clone: Other DNA sequences in this specimen translate into the identical CDR3. The chain uses TRBV29-1 and TRBJ1-1; no firm D call. CDR3 size: 13 residues. Germline values: CDR1 SQVTM, CDR2 ANQGSEA. Trimming removed 5 bases from V and 2 bases from J, with 12 bases in between. The CDR3 region is CSVRTGLNTEAFF. The CDR3 region has the DNA TGCAGCGTTAGGACGGGCCTAAACACTGAAGCTTTCTTT.

Worth noting for this clone: Other DNA variants within this sample encode the same CDR3. The chain couples TRBV15 to TRBJ2-5, with D maybe TRBD1 (5 bases). Trimming pared 0 bases from V and 1 base from J, leaving 9 bases between. This CDR3 is built from 15 residues. CDR1 is LNHNV, CDR2 YYDKDF, per germline (reference sequence). The CDR3 DNA reads as TGTGCCACCAGCAGAGATAGGGGCCCCCAAGAGACCCAGTACTTC. As protein: CATSRDRGPQETQYF.

The chain uses TRBV5-6 and TRBJ2-1; D gene ambiguous. Germline-derived CDR1 and CDR2 are SGHDT and YYEEEE. The CDR3 sequence is 13 residues long. With 0 bases removed from V and 9 bases from J, the gap between germline ends came to 10 bases. CDR3 protein: CASSLVQGPEQFF. The CDR3 coding sequence is TGTGCCAGCAGCTTGGTCCAAGGTCCTGAGCAGTTCTTC.

V is TRBV7-3 and J is TRBJ2-3; maybe TRBD1 (6 bases). CDR3 length: 15 amino acids. Per the germline V gene, CDR1 is SGHTA and CDR2 is FQGTGA. Trimming pared 2 bases from V and 4 bases from J, leaving 13 bases between. CDR3: CASSLQGSFPDTQYF. CDR3 sequence (DNA): TGTGCCAGCAGCTTACAGGGGTCCTTTCCAGATACGCAGTATTTT.

The chain uses TRBV29-1 and TRBJ2-1, with D possibly TRBD1 on 6 matching bases. CDR1 is SQVTM and CDR2 is ANQGSEA in the germline V gene. Trimming removed 7 bases at V and 9 bases at J, with 16 bases between. The CDR3 length is 12 residues. CDR3 in amino acids: CSGRRTGSEQFF. For the CDR3, the DNA is TGCAGCGGACGACGCACAGGGAGTGAGCAGTTCTTC.

J is TRBJ1-1 and V is TRBV5-8, with D unclear. CDR3 length: 14 amino acids. V gave up 4 bases and J gave up 7 bases, with 17 bases separating them. Looked up from germline, CDR1 is SGHTS and CDR2 is YDEGEE. CDR3 DNA sequence: TGTGCCAGCAGCGCGGCCCTCGGTTGGATTGAAGCTTTCTTT. Translation: CASSAALGWIEAFF.

This clone has a single count. J is TRBJ1-3 and V is TRBV7-2; the D gene is possibly TRBD1 (6 bases). Germline V gene lookup returns CDR1 SGHTA and CDR2 FQGNSA. The ends were cut back, 4 bases at V and 2 bases at J, with 15 bases in the middle. This CDR3 spans 16 amino acids. Here the CDR3 DNA reads TGTGCCAGCAGCTCCGGGGGGCGGTTAGCTGGAAACACCATATATTTT. Its protein product is CASSSGGRLAGNTIYF.

This chain uses TRBV5-1 with TRBJ1-2; 10 bases map to TRBD1. The CDR3 is 15 residues long. Trimming cost V 4 bases and J 8 bases; bases outside gene matches: 11. Germline values: CDR1 SGHRS, CDR2 YFSETQ. DNA for the CDR3: TGCGCCAGCAGCGATGCCCCCGGGACAGGGGACGGCTACACCTTC. It is translated as CASSDAPGTGDGYTF.

The chain has TRBV5-1 and TRBJ1-3; D remains ambiguous. Germline V CDR1 and CDR2: SGHRS, YFSETQ. V was trimmed by 1 base and J by 0 bases, leaving 8 bases between them. The CDR3 length is 15 residues. The CDR3 DNA is TGCGCCAGCAGCTTGTGGCTGAACTCTGGAAACACCATATATTTT. Translation gives CASSLWLNSGNTIYF.

The chain has TRBV28 and TRBJ2-2; 7 bases are shared with TRBD1. J was trimmed by 6 bases and V by 3 bases; bases with no gene match: 7. The CDR3 has 15 residues. CDR1 MDHEN and CDR2 SYDVKM come from the germline V gene. For the CDR3, the DNA is TGTGCCAGCAGTTTCGCAGGGGGATTGGCCGGGGAGCTGTTTTTT. Its protein product is CASSFAGGLAGELFF.

This clone was seen a few times. The CDR3 bases are TGTGCCAGCAGGACTACAGGGGGGTTGGAAAAACTGTTTTTT. This gives the protein CASRTTGGLEKLFF. The chain recombines TRBV28 with TRBJ1-4, with 8 nucleotides matching TRBD1. The CDR3 spans 14 residues. CDR1 and CDR2 from the germline V gene are MDHEN and SYDVKM. V shed 6 bases and J 8 bases; nucleotides not matched to a gene: 8.

V and J are TRBV6-1 and TRBJ2-5; 11 bases are shared with TRBD1. This CDR3 is 16 amino acids long. Germline V gene sequence: CDR1 MNHNS, CDR2 SASEGT. V lost 2 bases and J lost 5; bases outside the gene matches: 7. The CDR3 spells CASSEPGQGAGETQYF. The CDR3 DNA reads as TGTGCCAGCAGTGAACCCGGACAGGGGGCTGGGGAGACCCAGTACTTC.

The V call is TRBV10-2, the J call TRBJ1-5; a possible D gene is TRBD1 (6 bases). Trimming removed 2 bases at V and 13 bases at J, with 15 bases between. Germline V gene sequence: CDR1 WSHSY, CDR2 SAAADI. The CDR3 extends over 13 amino acids. The CDR3: CASSEGQGRGQHF. CDR3 DNA sequence: TGCGCCAGCAGTGAGGGGCAGGGGAGGGGGCAGCATTTT.

The chain couples TRBV7-8 to TRBJ2-2; 7 bases agree with TRBD2. Germline loops: CDR1 SGHVS, CDR2 FQNEAQ. The ends lost 10 bases at V and 2 bases at J; junction bases unmatched: 19. The CDR3 is made up of 18 amino acids. The CDR3 bases are TGTGCCACCAGGAAAGGCTTCGGCGAGCGGGATAACACCGGGGAGCTGTTTTTT. Translation gives CATRKGFGERDNTGELFF.

V usage is TRBV6-1 and J usage is TRBJ1-3; possibly TRBD1 for D (5 bases). Deletions cut 5 bases from V and 3 bases from J, with 11 bases between. The CDR3 extends over 14 amino acids. The germline gives CDR1 MNHNS, CDR2 SASEGT. The CDR3 here is CASSFEGLGNTIYF. The CDR3 DNA is TGTGCCAGCAGTTTCGAGGGGCTTGGAAACACCATATATTTT.

As concerns this clone: The sample carries other DNA sequences with the same CDR3. The J gene is TRBJ1-1, the V gene TRBV6-5, with D hard to call. This CDR3 is built from 14 residues. Germline V CDR1 and CDR2: MNHEY, SVGAGI. Trimming left V 3 bases short and J 0 bases short, with 8 bases between. The CDR3 nucleotides are TGTGCCAGCAGTTATGGGCGGATGAACACTGAAGCTTTCTTT. Its protein is CASSYGRMNTEAFF.

Points on this clone: This sample includes further DNA sequences coding for the same CDR3. V usage is TRBV7-9 and J usage is TRBJ2-3; D is ambiguous. The CDR3 length is 13 residues. CDR1 is SEHNR, CDR2 FQNEAQ, per germline (reference sequence). V lost 3 bases, J lost 4 bases, and 8 bases lay in between. As DNA, the CDR3 is TGTGCCAGCAGCTTTTCCGGCGCAGATACGCAGTATTTT. It encodes CASSFSGADTQYF.

This chain uses TRBV27 with TRBJ2-1; the D is unclear. Germline V CDR1 and CDR2: MNHEY, SMNVEV (reference sequence). The V end lost 3 bases, the J end lost 9 bases, and 15 bases lay between the germline ends. This CDR3 has 14 amino acids. The DNA of the CDR3 is TGTGCCAGCAGTTTCAGGACCAAACATGGTGAGCAGTTCTTC. It translates to CASSFRTKHGEQFF.

This chain links TRBV27 with TRBJ2-2, with TRBD2 matching over 13 bases. The J segment lost 7 bases and the V segment lost 3 bases, leaving 14 bases of the junction unmatched. This CDR3 region has 19 residues. The V gene's germline CDR1 is MNHEY and CDR2 SMNVEV (reference sequence). The CDR3, as DNA: TGTGCCAGCAGTTTCCTGGGACTAGCGGGAACCCGCTTCAGCGGGGAGCTGTTTTTT. Translation: CASSFLGLAGTRFSGELFF.

The chain combines TRBV27 with TRBJ2-1, with 8 nucleotides matching TRBD1. This CDR3 contains 15 residues. The V gene's germline CDR1 is MNHEY and CDR2 SMNVEV (reference sequence). V shed 4 bases and J 8 bases; nucleotides not matched to a gene: 10. CDR3 coding DNA: TGTGCCAGCAGTTGGACAGGACAGGGTCGTTATGAGCAGTTCTTC. It yields the protein CASSWTGQGRYEQFF.